This T cell receptor (beta chain) derives from a study of T cell responses to AZD1222 COVID-19 vaccine. Findings of the study overall: The donor group comprised mostly white British people and more females; the analysis possibly underestimated clonal diversity. Just 5 to 7 AZD1222 recipients were seropositive at baseline.

About this clone: The antigen is undetermined.

CDR3 length: 15 residues. Measured with immunoSEQ multiplex PCR; TCRdb has only the in-frame clones, and not every one. The data hold over 110,000 clones, with almost 90% observed a single time. The rearrangement joins TRBV21-1 to TRBJ1-5; the table's D call of TRBD1 was not tested on the DNA. TRBV21-1 is noted as a pseudogene. This receptor was taken from an adult who received the AZD1222 COVID-19 vaccine. This specimen consisted of peripheral blood, obtained 28 days after the second AZD1222 dose. The DNA for the CDR3 is TGTGCCAGCAGCGGGGACAGGGTGAACAATCAGCCCCAGCATTTT. Encoded protein: CASSGDRVNNQPQHF.